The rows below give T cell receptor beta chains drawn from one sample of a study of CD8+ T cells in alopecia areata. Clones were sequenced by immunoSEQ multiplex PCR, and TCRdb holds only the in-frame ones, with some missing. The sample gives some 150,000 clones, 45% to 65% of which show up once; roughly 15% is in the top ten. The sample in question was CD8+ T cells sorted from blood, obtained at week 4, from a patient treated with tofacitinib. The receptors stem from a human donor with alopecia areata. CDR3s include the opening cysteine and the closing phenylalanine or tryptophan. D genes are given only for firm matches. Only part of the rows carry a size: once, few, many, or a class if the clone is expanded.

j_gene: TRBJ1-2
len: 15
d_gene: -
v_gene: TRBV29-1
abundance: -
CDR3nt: TGCAGCGTTGATAAGTCAGGGATCGCTAACTATGGCTACACCTTC
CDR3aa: CSVDKSGIANYGYTF

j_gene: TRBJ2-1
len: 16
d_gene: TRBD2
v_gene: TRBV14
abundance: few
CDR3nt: TGTGCCAGCAGCCACCTAGCGGGGGGGCGATGGAATGAGCAGTTCTTC
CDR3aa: CASSHLAGGRWNEQFF

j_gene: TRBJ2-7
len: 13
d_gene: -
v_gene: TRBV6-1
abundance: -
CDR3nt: TGTGCCAGCCCTAAGGGGGGGTCGGACGAGCAGTACTTC
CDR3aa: CASPKGGSDEQYF

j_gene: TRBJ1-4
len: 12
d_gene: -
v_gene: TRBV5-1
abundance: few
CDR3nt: TGCGCCAGCAGCTCCGGACACCGCGGACTGTTTTTT
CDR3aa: CASSSGHRGLFF

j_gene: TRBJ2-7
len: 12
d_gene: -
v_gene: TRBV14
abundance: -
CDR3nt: TGTGCCAGCTCCTCTCGTGCCTACGAGCAGTACTTC
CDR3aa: CASSSRAYEQYF

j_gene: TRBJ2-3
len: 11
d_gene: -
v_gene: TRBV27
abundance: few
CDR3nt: TGTGCCAGCAGCTCAAGGGATACGCAGTATTTT
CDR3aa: CASSSRDTQYF

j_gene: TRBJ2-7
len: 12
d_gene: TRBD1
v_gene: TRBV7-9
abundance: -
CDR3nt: TGTGCCAGCAGCTCAGACAGGGGCGAGCAGTACTTC
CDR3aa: CASSSDRGEQYF

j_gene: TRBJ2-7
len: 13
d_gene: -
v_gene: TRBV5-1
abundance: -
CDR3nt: TGCGCCAGCAGCTTGTATGGGACCTACGAGCAGTACTTC
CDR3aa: CASSLYGTYEQYF

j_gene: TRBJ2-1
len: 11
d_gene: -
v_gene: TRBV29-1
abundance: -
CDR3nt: TGCAGCGTTGAGCCAGACAATGAGCAGTTCTTC
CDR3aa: CSVEPDNEQFF

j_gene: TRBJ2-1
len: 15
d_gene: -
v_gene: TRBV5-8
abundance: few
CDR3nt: TGTGCCAGCAGCTTGGAAGGACAGCCTATAGATGAGCAGTTCTTC
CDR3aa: CASSLEGQPIDEQFF

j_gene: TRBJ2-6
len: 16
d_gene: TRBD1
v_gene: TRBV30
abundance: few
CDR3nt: TGTGCCTGGAGTTCCGGGACAGGGGATGGGGCCAACGTCCTGACTTTC
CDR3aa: CAWSSGTGDGANVLTF

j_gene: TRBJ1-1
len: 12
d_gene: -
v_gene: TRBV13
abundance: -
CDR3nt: TGTGCCAGCAGCTCACTTAGTCCTGAAGCTTTCTTT
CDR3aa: CASSSLSPEAFF

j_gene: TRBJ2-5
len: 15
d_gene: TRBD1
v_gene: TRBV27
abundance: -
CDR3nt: TGTGCCAGCAGTGCCCGACAGGGGGCTGAAGAGACCCAGTACTTC
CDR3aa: CASSARQGAEETQYF

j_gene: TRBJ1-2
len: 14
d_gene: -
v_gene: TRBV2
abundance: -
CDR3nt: TGTGCCAGCAGTTATGAGGACAGTATATATGGCTACACCTTC
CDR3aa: CASSYEDSIYGYTF

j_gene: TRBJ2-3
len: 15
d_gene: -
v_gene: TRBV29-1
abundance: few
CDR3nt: TGCAGCGTTGAAGGGACACGTGCTAGCACAGATACGCAGTATTTT
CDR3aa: CSVEGTRASTDTQYF

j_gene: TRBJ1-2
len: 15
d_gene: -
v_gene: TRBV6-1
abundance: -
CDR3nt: TGTGCCAGCAGTGAAGGAGTAATCAACGATTATGGCTACACCTTC
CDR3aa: CASSEGVINDYGYTF

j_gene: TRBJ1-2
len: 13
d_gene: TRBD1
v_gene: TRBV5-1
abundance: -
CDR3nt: TGCGCCAGCAGCTATATGGACAGGGTTGACTACACCTTC
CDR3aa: CASSYMDRVDYTF

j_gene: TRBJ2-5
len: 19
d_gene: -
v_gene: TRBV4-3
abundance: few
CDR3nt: TGCGCCAGCAGCCAAGAGTTTTTGGGGGGATCGGCCACCCCGGAGACCCAGTACTTC
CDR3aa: CASSQEFLGGSATPETQYF

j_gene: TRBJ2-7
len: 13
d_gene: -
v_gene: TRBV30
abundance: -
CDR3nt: TGTGCCTGGAGGGCCGGGGCAGCCTACGAGCAGTACTTC
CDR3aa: CAWRAGAAYEQYF

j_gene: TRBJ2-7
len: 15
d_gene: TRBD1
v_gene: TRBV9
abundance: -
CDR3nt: TGTGCCAGCAGCGTAGAGGGGACAGGGGGCTACGAGCAGTACTTC
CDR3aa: CASSVEGTGGYEQYF

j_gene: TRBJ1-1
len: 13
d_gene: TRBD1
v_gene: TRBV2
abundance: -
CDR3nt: TGTGCCAGCAGCCCACAGGGGGGAACTGAAGCTTTCTTT
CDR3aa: CASSPQGGTEAFF

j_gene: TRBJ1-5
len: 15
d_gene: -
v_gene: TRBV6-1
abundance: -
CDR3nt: TGTGCCAGCAGTGAAGCTTGGACACTCCCGTCATCCCAGCATTTT
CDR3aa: CASSEAWTLPSSQHF

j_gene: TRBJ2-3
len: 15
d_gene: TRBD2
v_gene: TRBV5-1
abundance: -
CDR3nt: TGCGCCAGCAGCTTGCGCGGGAGTATTGCAGATACGCAGTATTTT
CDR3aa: CASSLRGSIADTQYF

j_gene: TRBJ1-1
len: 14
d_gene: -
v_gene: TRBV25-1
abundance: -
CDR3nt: TGTGCCAGCAGTGTAGGACGGTCGAACACTGAAGCTTTCTTT
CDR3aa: CASSVGRSNTEAFF

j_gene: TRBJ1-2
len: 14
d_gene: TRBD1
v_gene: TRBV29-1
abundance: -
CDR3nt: TGCAGCGTTTTGTCCCGGGACAGTCTCGGGGGCTACACCTTC
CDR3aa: CSVLSRDSLGGYTF

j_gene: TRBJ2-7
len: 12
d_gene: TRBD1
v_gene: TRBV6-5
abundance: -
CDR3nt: TGTGCCAGCATCGGACAGGGATGGGAGCAGTACTTC
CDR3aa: CASIGQGWEQYF

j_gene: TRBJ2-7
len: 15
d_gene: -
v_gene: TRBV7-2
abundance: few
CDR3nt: TGTGCCAGCAGCAAAGGCCGGGACCTGTCCTACGAGCAGTACTTC
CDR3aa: CASSKGRDLSYEQYF

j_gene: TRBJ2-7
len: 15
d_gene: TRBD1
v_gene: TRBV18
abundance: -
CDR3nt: TGTGCCAGCTCACCCTCGACAGGGGAATTCGACGAGCAGTACTTC
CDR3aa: CASSPSTGEFDEQYF

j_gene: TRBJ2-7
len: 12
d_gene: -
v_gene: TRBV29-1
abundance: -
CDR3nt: TGCAGCGCAAGGGACCGTGGCTACGAGCAGTACTTC
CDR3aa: CSARDRGYEQYF